This T cell receptor (beta chain) stems from a study of cytomegalovirus exposure and HLA in healthy donors. Study overall: From HLA-typed donors, an early data release held tens of millions of unique TCRs.

Notes on the study in general: There were a few CMV-associated chains whose specificity for CMV antigens was confirmed in vitro.

Researchers ran the PCR with 60 Vbeta and 13 Jbeta primers. Method: immunoSEQ multiplex PCR; TCRdb's copy keeps in-frame clones and lacks some. The sample holds 120,000 to 150,000 clones, around 80% seen once. Points on this clone: The antigen is undetermined.

Trimming pared 2 bases from V and 0 bases from J, leaving 10 bases between. This CDR3 comprises 16 residues. Germline V gene lookup returns CDR1 LNHDA and CDR2 SQIVND (reference sequence). The clonotype comes from a male donor in good health and CMV-seronegative. The gene calls are TRBV19 and TRBJ1-4, with D unclear. The sequencing sample was made of PBMCs. The DNA for the CDR3 is TGTGCCAGTAGTATACGGGGTGGAGCAACTAATGAAAAACTGTTTTTT. It specifies CASSIRGGATNEKLFF. Looking up the rest from reference TRBV19 and TRBJ1-4 gives the full variable domain: DGGITQSPKYLFRKEGQNVTLSCEQNLNHDAMYWYRQDPGQGLRLIYYSQIVNDFQKGDIAEGYSVSREKKESFPLTVTSAQKNPTAFYLCASSIRGGATNEKLFFGSGTQLSVL.